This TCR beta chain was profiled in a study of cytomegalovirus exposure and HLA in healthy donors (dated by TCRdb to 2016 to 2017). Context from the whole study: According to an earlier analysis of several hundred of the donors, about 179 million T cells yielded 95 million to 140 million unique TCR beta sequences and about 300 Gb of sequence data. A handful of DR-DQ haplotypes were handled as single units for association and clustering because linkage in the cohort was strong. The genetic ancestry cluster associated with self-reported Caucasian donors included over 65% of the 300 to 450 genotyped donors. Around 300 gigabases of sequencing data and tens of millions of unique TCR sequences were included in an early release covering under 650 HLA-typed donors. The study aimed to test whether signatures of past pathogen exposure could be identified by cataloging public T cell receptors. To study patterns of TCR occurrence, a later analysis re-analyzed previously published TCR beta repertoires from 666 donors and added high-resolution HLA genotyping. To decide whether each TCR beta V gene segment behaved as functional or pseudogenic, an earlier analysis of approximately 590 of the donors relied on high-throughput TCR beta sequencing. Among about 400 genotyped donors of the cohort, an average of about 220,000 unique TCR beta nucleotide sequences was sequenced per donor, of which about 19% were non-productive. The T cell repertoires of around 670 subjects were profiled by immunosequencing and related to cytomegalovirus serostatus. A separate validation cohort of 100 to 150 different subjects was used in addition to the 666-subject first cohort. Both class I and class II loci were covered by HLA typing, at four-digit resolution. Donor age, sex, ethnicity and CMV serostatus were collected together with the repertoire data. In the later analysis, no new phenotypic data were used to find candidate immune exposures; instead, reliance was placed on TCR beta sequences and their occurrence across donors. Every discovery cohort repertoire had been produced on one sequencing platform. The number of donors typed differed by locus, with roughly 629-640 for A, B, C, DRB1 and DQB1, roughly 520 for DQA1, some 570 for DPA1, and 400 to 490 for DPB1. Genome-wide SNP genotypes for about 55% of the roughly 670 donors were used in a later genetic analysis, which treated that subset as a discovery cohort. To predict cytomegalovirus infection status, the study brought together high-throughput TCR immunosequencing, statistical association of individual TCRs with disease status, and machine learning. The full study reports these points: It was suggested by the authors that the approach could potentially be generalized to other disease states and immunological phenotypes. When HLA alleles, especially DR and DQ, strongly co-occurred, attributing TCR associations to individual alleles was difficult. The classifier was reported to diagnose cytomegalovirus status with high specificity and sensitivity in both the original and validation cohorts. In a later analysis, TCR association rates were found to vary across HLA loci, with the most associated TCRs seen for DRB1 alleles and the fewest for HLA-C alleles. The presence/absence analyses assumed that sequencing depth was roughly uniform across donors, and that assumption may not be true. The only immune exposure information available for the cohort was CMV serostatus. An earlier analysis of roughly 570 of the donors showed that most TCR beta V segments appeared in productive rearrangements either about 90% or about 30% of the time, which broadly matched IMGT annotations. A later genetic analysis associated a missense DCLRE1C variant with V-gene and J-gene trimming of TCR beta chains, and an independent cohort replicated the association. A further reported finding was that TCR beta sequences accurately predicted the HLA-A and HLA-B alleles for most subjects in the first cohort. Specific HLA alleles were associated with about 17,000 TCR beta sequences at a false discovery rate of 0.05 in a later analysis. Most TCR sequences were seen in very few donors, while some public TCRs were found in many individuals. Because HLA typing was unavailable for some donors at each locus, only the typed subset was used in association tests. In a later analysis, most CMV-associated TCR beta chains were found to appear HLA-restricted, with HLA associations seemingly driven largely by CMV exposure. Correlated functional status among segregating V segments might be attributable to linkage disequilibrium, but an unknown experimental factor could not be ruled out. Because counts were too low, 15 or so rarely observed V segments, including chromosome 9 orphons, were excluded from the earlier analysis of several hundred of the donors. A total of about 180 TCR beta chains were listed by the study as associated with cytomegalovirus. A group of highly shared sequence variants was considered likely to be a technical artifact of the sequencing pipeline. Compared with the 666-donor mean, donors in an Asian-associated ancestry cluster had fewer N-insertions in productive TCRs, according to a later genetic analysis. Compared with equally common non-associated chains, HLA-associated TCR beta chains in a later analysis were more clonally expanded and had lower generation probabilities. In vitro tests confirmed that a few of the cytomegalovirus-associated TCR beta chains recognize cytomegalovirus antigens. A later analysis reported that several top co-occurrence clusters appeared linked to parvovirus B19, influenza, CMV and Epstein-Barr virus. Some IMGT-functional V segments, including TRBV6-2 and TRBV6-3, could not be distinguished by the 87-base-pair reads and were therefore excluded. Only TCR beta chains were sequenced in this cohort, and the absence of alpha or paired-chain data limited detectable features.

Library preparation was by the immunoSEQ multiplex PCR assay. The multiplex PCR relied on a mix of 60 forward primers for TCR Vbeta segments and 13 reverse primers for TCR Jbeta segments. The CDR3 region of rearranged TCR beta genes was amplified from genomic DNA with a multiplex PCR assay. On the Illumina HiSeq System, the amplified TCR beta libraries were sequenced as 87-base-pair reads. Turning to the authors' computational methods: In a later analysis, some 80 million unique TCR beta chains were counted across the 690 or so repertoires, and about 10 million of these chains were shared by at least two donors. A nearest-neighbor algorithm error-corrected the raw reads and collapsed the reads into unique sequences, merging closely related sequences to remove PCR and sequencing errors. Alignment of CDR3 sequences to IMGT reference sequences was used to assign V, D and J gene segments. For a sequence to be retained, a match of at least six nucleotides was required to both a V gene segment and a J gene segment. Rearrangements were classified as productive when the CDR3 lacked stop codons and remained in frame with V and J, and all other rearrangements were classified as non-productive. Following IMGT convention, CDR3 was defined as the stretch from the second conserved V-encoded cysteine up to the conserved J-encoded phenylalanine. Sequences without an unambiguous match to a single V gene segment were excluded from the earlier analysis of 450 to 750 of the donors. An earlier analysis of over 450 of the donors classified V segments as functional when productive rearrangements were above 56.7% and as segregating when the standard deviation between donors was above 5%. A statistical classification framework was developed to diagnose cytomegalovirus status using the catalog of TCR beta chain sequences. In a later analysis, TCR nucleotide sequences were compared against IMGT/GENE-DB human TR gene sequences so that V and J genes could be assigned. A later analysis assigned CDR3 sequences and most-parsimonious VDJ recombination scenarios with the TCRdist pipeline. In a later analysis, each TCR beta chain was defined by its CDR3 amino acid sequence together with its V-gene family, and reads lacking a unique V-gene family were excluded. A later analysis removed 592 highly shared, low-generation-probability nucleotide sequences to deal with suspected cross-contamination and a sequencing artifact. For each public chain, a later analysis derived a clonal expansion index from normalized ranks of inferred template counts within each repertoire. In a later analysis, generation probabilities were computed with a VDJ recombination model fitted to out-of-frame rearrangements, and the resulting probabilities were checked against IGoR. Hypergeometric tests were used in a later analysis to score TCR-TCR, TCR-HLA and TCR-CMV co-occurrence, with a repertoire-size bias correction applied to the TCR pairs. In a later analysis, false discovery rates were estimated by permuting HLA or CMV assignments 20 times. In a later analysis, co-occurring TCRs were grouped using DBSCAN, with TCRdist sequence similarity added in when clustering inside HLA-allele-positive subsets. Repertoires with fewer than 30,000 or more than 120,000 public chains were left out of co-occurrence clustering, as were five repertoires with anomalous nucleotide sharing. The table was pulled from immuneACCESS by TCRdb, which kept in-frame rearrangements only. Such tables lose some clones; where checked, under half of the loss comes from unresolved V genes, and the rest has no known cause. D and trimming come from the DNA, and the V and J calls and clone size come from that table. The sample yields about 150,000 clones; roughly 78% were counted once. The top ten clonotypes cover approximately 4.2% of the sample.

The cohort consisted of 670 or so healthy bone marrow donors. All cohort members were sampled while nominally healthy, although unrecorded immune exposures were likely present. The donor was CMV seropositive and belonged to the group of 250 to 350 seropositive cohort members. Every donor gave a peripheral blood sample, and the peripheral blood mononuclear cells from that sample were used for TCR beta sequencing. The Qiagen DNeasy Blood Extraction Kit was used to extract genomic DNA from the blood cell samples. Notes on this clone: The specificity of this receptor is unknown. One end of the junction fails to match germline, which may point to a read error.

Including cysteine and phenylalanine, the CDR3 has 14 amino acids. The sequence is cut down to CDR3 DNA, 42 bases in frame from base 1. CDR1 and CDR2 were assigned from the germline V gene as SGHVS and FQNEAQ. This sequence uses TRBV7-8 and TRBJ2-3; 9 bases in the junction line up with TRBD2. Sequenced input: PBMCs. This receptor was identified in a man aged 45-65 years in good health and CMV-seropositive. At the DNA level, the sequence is TGTGCCAGCAGCCTAGCGGGGCCCACAGATACGCAGTATTTT. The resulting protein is CASSLAGPTDTQYF.